Shown below are 12 T cell receptor beta chains from a single sample sequenced in a study of cytomegalovirus exposure and HLA in healthy donors. A multiplex PCR was run with 60 Vbeta primers and 13 Jbeta primers. Here immunoSEQ multiplex PCR was the method, and the copy in TCRdb shows in-frame clones only, minus some. The sample lists about 130,000 clones, around 72% occurring once. Sequencing used PBMCs. These receptors all stem from a woman younger than 30 in good health and CMV-seronegative.

The chain has TRBV2 and TRBJ2-5; D remains unclear. Trimming left V 3 bases short and J 5 bases short, with 10 bases between. CDR3 size: 13 residues. CDR1 is SNHLY, CDR2 FYNNEI, per germline. CDR3 amino acids: CASSERIKETQYF. The CDR3 DNA reads as TGTGCCAGCAGTGAGCGGATCAAGGAGACCCAGTACTTC.

The V and J genes are TRBV5-1 and TRBJ2-7; 7 bases are a match to TRBD1. V was clipped by 4 bases and J by 2 bases; unmatched bases: 12. The CDR3 is 16 residues long. Germline loops: CDR1 SGHRS, CDR2 YFSETQ. The CDR3 spells CASSPRQGPFPYEQYF. The CDR3 DNA follows: TGCGCCAGCAGCCCCAGACAGGGACCCTTTCCCTACGAGCAGTACTTC.

In this sample, this clone turned up a few times. The chain has TRBV27 and TRBJ1-2, with D possibly being TRBD1 (6 bases). Trimming took off 6 bases at V and 5 bases at J, with 13 bases between the two ends. The CDR3 has 13 amino acids. Germline loops: CDR1 MNHEY, CDR2 SMNVEV (reference sequence). The CDR3 loop is CASRLRGQYGYTF. The CDR3 region has the DNA TGTGCCAGCAGGCTCAGGGGACAATATGGCTACACCTTC.

This clone was counted only a few times. V and J are TRBV29-1 and TRBJ2-2, with TRBD2 matching 10 bases. J gave up 4 bases and V 4 bases, and 6 bases lay outside the gene matches. Germline V lookup: CDR1 SQVTM, CDR2 ANQGSEA. The CDR3 spans 15 residues. In DNA form, the CDR3 reads TGCAGCGTTGGGAGCGGGAGGGCCCCCACCGGGGAGCTGTTTTTT. Its translation is CSVGSGRAPTGELFF.

The rearrangement uses TRBV4-1 and TRBJ2-5; 8 bases fit TRBD2. The ends lost 4 bases at V and 7 bases at J; junction bases unmatched: 11. CDR3 length: 15 residues. The germline CDR1 and CDR2 sequences are MGHRA and YSYEKL. CDR3 loop: CASSLDSGVGGTQYF. In DNA, the CDR3 is TGCGCCAGCAGCCTCGATAGCGGGGTTGGGGGGACCCAGTACTTC.

V and J are TRBV7-2 and TRBJ1-1; tentative D call: TRBD1 (6 bases). The V gene's germline CDR1 is SGHTA and CDR2 FQGNSA. The V end was cut by 3 bases, the J end by 3 bases, with 11 bases between. The CDR3 consists of 14 residues. In DNA, the CDR3 is TGTGCCAGCAGCTTCCCAGGGGCGGACACTGAAGCTTTCTTT. It specifies CASSFPGADTEAFF.

V gene TRBV30 combines with J gene TRBJ2-2; possible D gene TRBD2, 5 bases. Per germline, CDR1 GTSNPN and CDR2 SVGIG (reference sequence). Trimming left V 7 bases short and J 3 bases short, with 18 bases between. The CDR3 totals 15 residues. CDR3 region: CALSRVGKHTGELFF. For the CDR3, the DNA is TGTGCCTTGTCGAGGGTGGGAAAACACACCGGGGAGCTGTTTTTT.

The CDR3 DNA reads TGTGCCAGCAGCGTAGGGACAGGGGGCACCGGGCCCCAGCATTTT. Its protein product is CASSVGTGGTGPQHF. V and J are TRBV9 and TRBJ1-5, with 11 bases lining up with TRBD1. Germline CDR1 and CDR2: SGDLS and YYNGEE. J lost 9 bases, V lost 0 bases, and 5 bases had no gene match. This CDR3 contains 15 residues.

The V gene is TRBV7-2, the J gene TRBJ2-2, with TRBD2 matching over 12 bases. Trimming cost V 4 bases and J 5 bases; bases outside gene matches: 2. Germline V gives CDR1 SGHTA, CDR2 FQGNSA. The CDR3 loop spans 15 amino acids. The CDR3 sequence is CASSSTSGRTGELFF. The DNA of the CDR3 is TGTGCCAGCAGCTCCACTAGCGGGAGGACCGGGGAGCTGTTTTTT. Combining the CDR3 with reference TRBV7-2 and TRBJ2-2 gives the whole variable domain GAGVSQSPSNKVTEKGKDVELRCDPISGHTALYWYRQSLGQGLEFLIYFQGNSAPDKSGLPSDRFSAERTGGSVSTLTIQRTQQEDSAVYLCASSSTSGRTGELFFGEGSRLTVL.

V and J are TRBV6-1 and TRBJ1-2; TRBD1 is a possible D gene (5 bases). The CDR3 has 14 amino acids. Trimming shortened V by 9 bases and J by 9 bases, and 23 bases separated the two germline ends. CDR1 MNHNS and CDR2 SASEGT come from the germline V gene. The CDR3 DNA is TGTGCCAGTGCCTATGGCGGGGCCCCTAGGAGCTACACCTTC. Protein: CASAYGGAPRSYTF.

V gene TRBV7-9 combines with J gene TRBJ1-1, with a weak D call TRBD1 (5 bases). Deletions cut 5 bases from V and 1 base from J, with 11 bases between. CDR1 is SEHNR, CDR2 FQNEAQ, per germline (reference sequence). This CDR3 has 14 residues. The CDR3 spells CASSPPDRNTEAFF. For the CDR3, the DNA is TGTGCCAGCAGCCCTCCAGACAGGAACACTGAAGCTTTCTTT.

The chain is built from TRBV5-1 and TRBJ2-2; TRBD1 matches 7 bases. Germline CDR1 reads SGHRS; CDR2 reads YFSETQ. The junction had 5 bases not matched to a gene; V was cut back by 2 bases and J by 1 base. The CDR3 is made up of 16 amino acids. The CDR3 region has the DNA TGCGCCAGCAGCTTTAACAGGGGATTGAACACCGGGGAGCTGTTTTTT. Translated, it gives CASSFNRGLNTGELFF.